This T cell receptor beta chain was observed in a study of regulatory T cells. Autoimmunity was present in every CD3G-deficient patient, worse in two. Regarding this clone: Its antigen is unidentified. Different DNA sequences within this sample yield the same CDR3.

Study findings and constraints: Control CD8+ cells showed a nonsignificant trend toward higher Shannon entropy than patient CD8+ cells.

Primers: 52 TRBV forward and 13 TRBJ reverse. Here immunoSEQ multiplex PCR was the method, and the copy in TCRdb shows in-frame clones only, minus some. The data show about 6,000 clones, less than 85% seen once. This clonotype was obtained from a child under 18 with CD3G deficiency. The sample taken for sequencing was CD8+ T cells sorted from blood.

The CDR3 coding sequence is TGTGCCAGCAGTTTTGGGGACAATGAGCAGTTCTTC. Translated: CASSFGDNEQFF. This chain connects TRBV28 to TRBJ2-1; D not resolved. Germline CDR1 MDHEN, CDR2 SYDVKM. With 3 bases removed from V and 5 bases from J, the gap between germline ends came to 5 bases. The CDR3 is made up of 12 amino acids.